This paragraph covers one T cell receptor beta chain sequence. The antigen remains unidentified. This sample is drawn from a study of shared clonotypes between healthy human individuals. Looking at the study overall: Participating donors consisted of two women and a few men aged 18 to 49. The study, taken as a whole, reports: Naive subsets, compared against memory subsets, generally had larger estimated richness values. Owing to a small donor count, the genetic and exposure-history diversity represented was limited. Rarefaction showed that sequencing of sorted subsets was incomplete (despite large depth).

The method was immunoSEQ multiplex PCR; TCRdb's version includes in-frame clones alone and lacks a portion of them. The sample gives millions of clones, 85% to 95% of which show up once; under 0.45% is in the top ten. CDR1 and CDR2 (germline): SEHNR, FQNEAQ (reference sequence). V shed 1 base and J shed 7 bases, with 16 bases lying between them. The CDR3 loop spans 15 amino acids. The chain couples TRBV7-9 to TRBJ2-5, with D perhaps matching TRBD1 (5 bases). This clonotype originated in a man aged 18 to 29 in good health. Some clones in this sample may be carry-over from other donors' samples. The sample was naive CD4+ T cells from PBMCs. Described subset: CD45RA+ positively selected. CDR3 residues: CASSLDVGRVGTQYF. In DNA form, the CDR3 reads TGTGCCAGCAGCTTAGACGTGGGCAGGGTGGGGACCCAGTACTTC.